These T cell receptor beta chains were read from a single sample in a study of cytomegalovirus exposure and HLA in healthy donors. The repertoire was sequenced with immunoSEQ multiplex PCR; TCRdb's copy has only in-frame clones and lacks some. The data hold 150,000 to 200,000 clones, with 75% to 85% observed a single time. What was sequenced was PBMCs. The receptors stem from a young man in good health and CMV-seropositive. Each CDR3 is given without its conserved first and last residue. D genes are given only for firm matches. Clone size appears in some rows only: once, few, many, or a class for an expanded clone.

J,D,size,V,CDR3
TRBJ2-2,.,.,TRBV28,ASTVTGELF
TRBJ2-5,.,.,TRBV11-2,ASRAMTGGETQY
TRBJ1-6,.,few,TRBV5-1,ASSFRTDNSPLH
TRBJ1-1,.,.,TRBV14,ASSQDKGMNTEAF
TRBJ1-5,.,few,TRBV7-8,ASSLAAPGNQPQH
TRBJ2-7,.,.,TRBV5-6,ASSSDYSAYEQY
TRBJ2-7,.,.,TRBV25-1,ASSFTLYEQY
TRBJ2-2,.,.,TRBV11-3,ASSLDGQNTGELF
TRBJ1-3,TRBD1,.,TRBV6-1,ASSWTGGNTIY
TRBJ2-3,TRBD2,.,TRBV6-5,ASSRGLAGVDTQY
TRBJ1-2,.,.,TRBV6-1,ASSVGAGYGYT
TRBJ1-2,TRBD1,few,TRBV7-9,ASSPGDRGVGANYGYT
TRBJ2-1,.,.,TRBV29-1,SVAQGGVYNEQF
TRBJ1-2,TRBD1,.,TRBV5-6,ASRSLGLLGTGDNYGYT
TRBJ1-6,.,.,TRBV10-1,ASSESILGGNSPLH
TRBJ2-3,.,.,TRBV27,ASSSGADTQY
TRBJ1-2,.,.,TRBV5-6,ASSLTGTYT
TRBJ2-1,TRBD2,once,TRBV28,ASSLVTGTSIGVQF
TRBJ1-1,TRBD1,.,TRBV6-7,ASTGPGGNGAF
TRBJ2-7,.,.,TRBV6-5,ASSYGSGGSYEQY
TRBJ2-1,TRBD1,once,TRBV27,ASSLSGYRGPYNEQF
TRBJ1-1,TRBD1,.,TRBV5-1,ASSEGQRDAF
TRBJ2-1,.,once,TRBV18,ASSPSDRLNEQF
TRBJ2-5,TRBD2,.,TRBV7-9,ASSPVAGGWRETQY
TRBJ2-7,.,.,TRBV30,AWSRRAGGLFSEVHEQY
TRBJ1-2,TRBD1,.,TRBV7-9,ASSLETGFYGYT
TRBJ2-2,TRBD1,.,TRBV5-1,ASSSGQGAGTPSEALF
TRBJ2-7,TRBD2,.,TRBV28,ASSGHPTSGRAYEQY
TRBJ2-3,TRBD2,.,TRBV19,ASSILAGAQDTQY
TRBJ1-2,.,.,TRBV25-1,ASSEWGQGRGYT